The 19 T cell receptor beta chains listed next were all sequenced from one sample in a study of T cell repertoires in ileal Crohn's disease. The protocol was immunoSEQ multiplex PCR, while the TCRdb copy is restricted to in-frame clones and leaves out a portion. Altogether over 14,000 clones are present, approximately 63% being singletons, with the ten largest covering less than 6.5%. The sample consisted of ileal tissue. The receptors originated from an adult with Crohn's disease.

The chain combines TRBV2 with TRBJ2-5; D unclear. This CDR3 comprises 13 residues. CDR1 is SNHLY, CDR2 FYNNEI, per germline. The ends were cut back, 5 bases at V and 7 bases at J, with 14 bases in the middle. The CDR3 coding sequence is TGTGCCAGCAGTCAAGGCCTAATGGCGACCCAGTACTTC. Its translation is CASSQGLMATQYF.

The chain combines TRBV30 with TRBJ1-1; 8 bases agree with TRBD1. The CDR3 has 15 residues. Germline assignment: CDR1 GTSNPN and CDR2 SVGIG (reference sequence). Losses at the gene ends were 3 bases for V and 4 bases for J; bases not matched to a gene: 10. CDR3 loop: CAWRPPDRDSTEAFF. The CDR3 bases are TGTGCCTGGAGGCCCCCGGACAGGGATTCCACTGAAGCTTTCTTT.

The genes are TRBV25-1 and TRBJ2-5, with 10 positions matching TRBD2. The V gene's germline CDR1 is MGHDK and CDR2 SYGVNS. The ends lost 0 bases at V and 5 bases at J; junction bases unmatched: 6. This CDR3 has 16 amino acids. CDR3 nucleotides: TGTGCCAGCAGTGAATATAGCGGGGGGCCCAGGGAGACCCAGTACTTC. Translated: CASSEYSGGPRETQYF.

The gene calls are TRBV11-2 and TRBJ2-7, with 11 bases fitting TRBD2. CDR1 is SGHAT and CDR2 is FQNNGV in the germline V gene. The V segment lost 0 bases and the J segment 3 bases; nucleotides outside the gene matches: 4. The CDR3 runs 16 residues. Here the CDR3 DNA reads TGTGCCAGCAGCTTAGATATGACTAGCGGGGTCTACGAGCAGTACTTC. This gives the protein CASSLDMTSGVYEQYF.

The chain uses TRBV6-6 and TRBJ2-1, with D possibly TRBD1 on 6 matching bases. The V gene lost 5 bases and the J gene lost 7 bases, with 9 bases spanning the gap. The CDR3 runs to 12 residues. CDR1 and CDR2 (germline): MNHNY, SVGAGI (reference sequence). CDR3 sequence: CASSHRANEQFF. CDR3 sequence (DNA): TGTGCCAGCAGTCACAGGGCGAATGAGCAGTTCTTC.

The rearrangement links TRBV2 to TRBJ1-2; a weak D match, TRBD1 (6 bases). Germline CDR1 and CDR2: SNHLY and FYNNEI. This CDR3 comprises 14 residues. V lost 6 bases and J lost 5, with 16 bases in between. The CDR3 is CASSALQGLYGYTF. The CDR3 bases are TGTGCCAGCAGCGCCTTACAGGGATTATATGGCTACACCTTC.

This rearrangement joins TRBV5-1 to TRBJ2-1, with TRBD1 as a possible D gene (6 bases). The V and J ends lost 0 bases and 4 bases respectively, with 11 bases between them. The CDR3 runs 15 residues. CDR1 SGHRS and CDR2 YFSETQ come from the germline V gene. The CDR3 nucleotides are TGCGCCAGCAGCTTGGGGGCAGGGGAGTACAATGAGCAGTTCTTC. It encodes CASSLGAGEYNEQFF.

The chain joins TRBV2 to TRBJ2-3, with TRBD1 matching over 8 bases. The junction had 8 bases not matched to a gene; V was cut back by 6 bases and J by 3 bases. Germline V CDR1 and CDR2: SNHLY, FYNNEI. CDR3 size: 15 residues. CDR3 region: CASSQGRQGTDTQYF. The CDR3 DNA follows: TGTGCCAGCAGCCAGGGCCGACAGGGGACAGATACGCAGTATTTT.

CDR3 bases: TGCGCCAGCAGCTTGGAAGGTAGGGCCTACGAGCAGTACTTC. Amino acid sequence: CASSLEGRAYEQYF. This sequence joins TRBV5-1 and TRBJ2-7; D remains unclear. In germline, CDR1 is SGHRS, CDR2 YFSETQ. Trimming stripped 0 bases from V and 2 bases from J, with 9 bases between. The CDR3 is made up of 14 amino acids.

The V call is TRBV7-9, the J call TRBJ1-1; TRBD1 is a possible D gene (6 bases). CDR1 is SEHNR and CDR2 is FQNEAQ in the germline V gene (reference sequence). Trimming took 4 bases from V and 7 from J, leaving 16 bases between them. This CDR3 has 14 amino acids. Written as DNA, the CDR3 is TGTGCCAGCAGCTGGGGGGGGCTTGGCGATGAAGCTTTCTTT. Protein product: CASSWGGLGDEAFF.

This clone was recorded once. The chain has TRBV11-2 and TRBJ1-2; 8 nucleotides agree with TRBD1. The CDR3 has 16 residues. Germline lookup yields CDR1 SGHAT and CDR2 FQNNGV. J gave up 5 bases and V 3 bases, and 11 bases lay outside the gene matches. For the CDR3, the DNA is TGTGCCAGCAGCTTTGGGGGTCAGGGGGCGCGGTATGGCTACACCTTC. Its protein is CASSFGGQGARYGYTF. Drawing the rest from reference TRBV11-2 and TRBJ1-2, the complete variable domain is EAGVAQSPRYKIIEKRQSVAFWCNPISGHATLYWYQQILGQGPKLLIQFQNNGVVDDSQLPKDRFSAERLKGVDSTLKIQPAKLEDSAVYLCASSFGGQGARYGYTFGSGTRLTVV.

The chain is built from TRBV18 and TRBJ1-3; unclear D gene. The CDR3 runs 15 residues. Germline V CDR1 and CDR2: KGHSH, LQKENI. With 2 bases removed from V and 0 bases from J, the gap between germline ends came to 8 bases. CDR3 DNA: TGTGCCAGCTCACCAAACCAGATCTCTGGAAACACCATATATTTT. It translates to CASSPNQISGNTIYF.

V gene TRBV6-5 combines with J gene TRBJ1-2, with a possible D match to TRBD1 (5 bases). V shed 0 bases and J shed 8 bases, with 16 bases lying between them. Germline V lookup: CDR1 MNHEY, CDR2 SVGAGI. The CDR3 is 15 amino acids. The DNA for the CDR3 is TGTGCCAGCAGTTACTCAGGGGCCCGTAAAGGGGGCTACACCTTC. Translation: CASSYSGARKGGYTF.

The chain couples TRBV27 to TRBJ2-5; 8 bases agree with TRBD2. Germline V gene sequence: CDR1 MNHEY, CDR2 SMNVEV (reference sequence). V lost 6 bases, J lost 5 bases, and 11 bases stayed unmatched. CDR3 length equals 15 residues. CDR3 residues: CASSSTGLVRETQYF. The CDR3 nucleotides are TGTGCCAGCAGCTCTACGGGACTAGTACGTGAGACCCAGTACTTC.

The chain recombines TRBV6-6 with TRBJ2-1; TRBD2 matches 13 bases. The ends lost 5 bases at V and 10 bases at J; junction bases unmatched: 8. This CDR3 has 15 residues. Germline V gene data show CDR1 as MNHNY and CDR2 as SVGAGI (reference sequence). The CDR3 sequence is CASSPTSGGAKEQFF. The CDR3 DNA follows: TGTGCCAGCAGTCCAACTAGCGGGGGGGCAAAGGAGCAGTTCTTC.

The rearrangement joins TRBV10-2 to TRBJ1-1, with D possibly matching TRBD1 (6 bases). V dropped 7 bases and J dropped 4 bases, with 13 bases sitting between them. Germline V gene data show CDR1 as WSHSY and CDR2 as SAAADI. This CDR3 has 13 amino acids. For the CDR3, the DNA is TGCGCCAGCAAAGTGACAGGAGTCACTGAAGCTTTCTTT. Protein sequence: CASKVTGVTEAFF.

CDR3 residues: CASSFRDQVYGYTF. The CDR3 DNA reads TGTGCCAGCAGTTTCCGGGACCAGGTCTATGGCTACACCTTC. The chain combines TRBV6-5 with TRBJ1-2; D is perhaps TRBD1 (5 bases). V lost 4 bases, J lost 4 bases, and 13 bases lay in between. Germline CDR1 MNHEY, CDR2 SVGAGI. The CDR3 totals 14 residues.

The CDR3 protein is CASSEGVQFF. The CDR3, as DNA: TGTGCCAGCAGTGAGGGGGTGCAGTTCTTC. This chain connects TRBV2 to TRBJ2-1; either TRBD1 or TRBD2 may fit D (5 bases each). The germline V gene has CDR1 SNHLY and CDR2 FYNNEI. Deletions cut 3 bases from V and 12 bases from J, with 6 bases between. The CDR3 has 10 amino acids.

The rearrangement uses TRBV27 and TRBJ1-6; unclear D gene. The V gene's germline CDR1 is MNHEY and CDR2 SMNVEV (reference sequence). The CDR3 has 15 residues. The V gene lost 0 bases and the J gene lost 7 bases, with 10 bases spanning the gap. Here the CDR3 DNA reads TGTGCCAGCAGTTTATCGGCAGCTCTGAATTCACCCCTCCACTTT. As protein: CASSLSAALNSPLHF.